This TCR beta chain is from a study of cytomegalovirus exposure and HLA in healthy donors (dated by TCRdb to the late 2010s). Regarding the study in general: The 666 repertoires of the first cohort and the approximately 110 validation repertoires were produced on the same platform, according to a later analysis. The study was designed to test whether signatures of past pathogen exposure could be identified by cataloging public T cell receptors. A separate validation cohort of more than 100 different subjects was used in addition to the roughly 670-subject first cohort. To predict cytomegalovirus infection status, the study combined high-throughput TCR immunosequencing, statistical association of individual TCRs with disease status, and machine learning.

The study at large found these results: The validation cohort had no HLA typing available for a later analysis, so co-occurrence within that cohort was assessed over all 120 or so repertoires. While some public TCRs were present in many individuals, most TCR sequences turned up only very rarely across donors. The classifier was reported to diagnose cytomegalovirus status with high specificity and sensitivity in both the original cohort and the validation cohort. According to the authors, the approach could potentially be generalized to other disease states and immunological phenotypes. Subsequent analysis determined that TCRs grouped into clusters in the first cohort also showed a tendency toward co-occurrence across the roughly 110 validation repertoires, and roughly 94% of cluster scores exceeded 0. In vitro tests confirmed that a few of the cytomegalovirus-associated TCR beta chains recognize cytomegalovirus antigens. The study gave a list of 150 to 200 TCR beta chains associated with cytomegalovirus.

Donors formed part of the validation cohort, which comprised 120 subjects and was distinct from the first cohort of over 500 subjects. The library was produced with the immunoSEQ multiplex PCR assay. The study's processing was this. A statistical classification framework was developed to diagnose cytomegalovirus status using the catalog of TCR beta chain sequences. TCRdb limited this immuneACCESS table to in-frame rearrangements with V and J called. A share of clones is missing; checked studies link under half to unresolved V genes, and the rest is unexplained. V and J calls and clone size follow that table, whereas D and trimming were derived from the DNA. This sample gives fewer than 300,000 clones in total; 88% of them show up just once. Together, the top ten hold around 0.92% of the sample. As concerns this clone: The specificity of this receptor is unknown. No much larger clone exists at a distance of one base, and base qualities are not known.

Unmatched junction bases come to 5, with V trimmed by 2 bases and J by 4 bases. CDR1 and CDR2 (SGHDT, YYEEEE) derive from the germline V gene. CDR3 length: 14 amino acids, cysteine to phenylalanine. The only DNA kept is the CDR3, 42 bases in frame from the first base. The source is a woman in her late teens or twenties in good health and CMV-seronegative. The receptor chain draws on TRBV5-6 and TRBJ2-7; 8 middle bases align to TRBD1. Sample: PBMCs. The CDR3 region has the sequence CASSFGDRSYEQYF. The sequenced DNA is TGTGCCAGCAGCTTCGGGGACAGGAGTTACGAGCAGTACTTC.